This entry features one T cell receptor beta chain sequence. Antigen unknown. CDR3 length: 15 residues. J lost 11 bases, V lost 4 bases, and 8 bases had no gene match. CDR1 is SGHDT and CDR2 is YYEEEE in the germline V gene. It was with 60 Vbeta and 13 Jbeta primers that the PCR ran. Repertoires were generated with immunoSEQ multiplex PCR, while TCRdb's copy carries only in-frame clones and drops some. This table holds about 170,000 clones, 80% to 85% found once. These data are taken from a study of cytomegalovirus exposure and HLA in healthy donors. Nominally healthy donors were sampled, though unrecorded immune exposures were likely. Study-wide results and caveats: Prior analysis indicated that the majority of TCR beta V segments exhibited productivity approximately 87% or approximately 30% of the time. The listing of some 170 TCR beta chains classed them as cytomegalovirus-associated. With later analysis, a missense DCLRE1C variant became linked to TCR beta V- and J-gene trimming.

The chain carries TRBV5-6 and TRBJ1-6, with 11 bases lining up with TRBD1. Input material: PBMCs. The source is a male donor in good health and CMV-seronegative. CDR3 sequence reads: CASSARDRGWTPLHF. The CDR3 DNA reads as TGTGCCAGCAGCGCCCGGGACAGGGGGTGGACACCCCTCCACTTT.